Following are 9 T cell receptor beta chains from one sample sequenced in a study of cytotoxic CD8 clonotypes in ibrutinib-treated CLL. Measured with immunoSEQ multiplex PCR; TCRdb has only the in-frame clones, and not every one. The repertoire holds more than 55,000 clones, with roughly 70% as singletons. This material consisted of PBMCs, taken after 12 months of ibrutinib treatment. The source is a human donor with chronic lymphocytic leukemia.

In its sample, this clone was seen once. The chain employs TRBV6-5 and TRBJ2-1, with 7 bases identical to TRBD1. Germline trimming cut 2 bases from V and 10 bases from J; bases unmatched to any gene: 8. This CDR3 has 14 amino acids. Germline CDR1 is MNHEY and CDR2 is SVGAGI. The DNA for the CDR3 is TGTGCCAGCAGTTACGTGACAGGGTTGGGGGAGCAGTTCTTC. This sequence encodes CASSYVTGLGEQFF.

The chain couples TRBV5-6 to TRBJ2-5; 10 nucleotides agree with TRBD1. V dropped 0 bases and J dropped 7; count of bases not matched to a gene: 0. Germline CDR1 SGHDT, CDR2 YYEEEE. This CDR3 spans 13 amino acids. CDR3 sequence reads: CASSLGTGGTQYF. CDR3 sequence (DNA): TGTGCCAGCAGCTTGGGGACAGGGGGGACCCAGTACTTC.

The CDR3 sequence is CSVETSTGANYGYTF. The CDR3, as DNA: TGCAGCGTTGAGACCTCGACAGGCGCTAACTATGGCTACACCTTC. The chain carries TRBV29-1 and TRBJ1-2; TRBD1 might be the D (6 bases). Trimming left V 3 bases short and J 0 bases short, with 14 bases between. Germline loops: CDR1 SQVTM, CDR2 ANQGSEA. The CDR3 is 15 amino acids. The full variable domain, completed using reference TRBV29-1 and TRBJ1-2, is SAVISQKPSRDICQRGTSLTIQCQVDSQVTMMFWYRQQPGQSLTLIATANQGSEATYESGFVIDKFPISRPNLTFSTLTVSNMSPEDSSIYLCSVETSTGANYGYTFGSGTRLTVV.

The V call is TRBV7-3, the J call TRBJ2-5, with 14 nucleotides matching TRBD2. V lost 5 bases to trimming and J lost 4 bases; unmatched junction nucleotides: 6. CDR3 length equals 16 residues. The germline gives CDR1 SGHTA, CDR2 FQGTGA. CDR3 loop: CASSPGLAGEGETQYF. CDR3 coding DNA: TGTGCCAGCAGCCCGGGACTAGCGGGAGAAGGAGAGACCCAGTACTTC.

This clone came up once. The rearrangement links TRBV5-4 to TRBJ2-5, with D possibly called TRBD1 or TRBD2 (7 bases each). With 0 bases removed from V and 7 bases from J, the gap between germline ends came to 25 bases. The CDR3 length is 18 residues. Per germline, CDR1 SGHNT and CDR2 YYREEE (reference sequence). CDR3 in amino acids: CASSLGPTLAGGEGTQYF. CDR3 coding DNA: TGTGCCAGCAGCTTGGGCCCCACCCTGGCAGGGGGGGAGGGGACCCAGTACTTC. The full variable domain, its missing parts supplied by reference TRBV5-4 and TRBJ2-5, is ETGVTQSPTHLIKTRGQQVTLRCSSQSGHNTVSWYQQALGQGPQFIFQYYREEENGRGNFPPRFSGLQFPNYSSELNVNALELDDSALYLCASSLGPTLAGGEGTQYFGPGTRLLVL.

The chain links TRBV4-2 to TRBJ2-5; 11 nucleotides line up with TRBD1. The CDR3 contains 15 residues. V lost 3 bases to trimming and J lost 5 bases; unmatched junction nucleotides: 5. Germline loops: CDR1 LGHNA, CDR2 YNFKEQ. The CDR3 spells CASSQIRDRGETQYF. CDR3 DNA: TGTGCCAGCAGCCAGATCCGGGACAGGGGGGAGACCCAGTACTTC.

This clone qualifies as hyperexpanded. The chain has TRBV5-4 and TRBJ2-1, with 8 bases fitting TRBD2. The trim removed 3 bases at V and 2 bases at J, leaving 7 bases unmatched. This CDR3 spans 16 amino acids. Germline V gives CDR1 SGHNT, CDR2 YYREEE (reference sequence). The CDR3 is CASSSTSAQTYNEQFF. The CDR3 coding sequence is TGTGCCAGCAGCTCGACTAGCGCGCAGACCTACAATGAGCAGTTCTTC.

The J gene is TRBJ2-6, the V gene TRBV7-9, with a tentative D call TRBD1 (6 bases). This CDR3 has 16 residues. Germline lookup yields CDR1 SEHNR and CDR2 FQNEAQ (reference sequence). Trimming cost V 7 bases and J 2 bases, with 15 bases left between them. CDR3 protein: CASKGGTFPGANVLTF. CDR3 coding DNA: TGTGCCAGCAAAGGGGGTACTTTCCCTGGGGCCAACGTCCTGACTTTC.

The chain recombines TRBV18 with TRBJ1-2, with D perhaps matching TRBD1 (5 bases). Trimming removed 3 bases at V and 4 bases at J, with 9 bases between. CDR1 and CDR2 from the germline V gene are KGHSH and LQKENI. The CDR3 contains 13 residues. CDR3 protein: CASSPTESYGYTF. CDR3 bases: TGTGCCAGCTCACCGACAGAGAGCTATGGCTACACCTTC.